These 16 T cell receptor beta chains were all obtained from the same sample, sequenced in a study of neoadjuvant anti-PD-1 for oral cavity cancer. The time point is: after neoadjuvant nivolumab, at surgical resection. Generated by immunoSEQ multiplex PCR, the TCRdb table keeps only in-frame clones and is missing some. The table has thousands of clones, 65% to 75% seen once. Sequencing was performed on PBMCs, taken after nivolumab (anti-PD-1) treatment. The receptors originated from a person aged 35 to 85 with oral cavity squamous cell carcinoma.

The gene calls are TRBV5-4 and TRBJ2-3; D is undetermined. The V gene lost 2 bases and the J gene lost 1 base, with 11 bases spanning the gap. Germline V CDR1 and CDR2: SGHNT, YYREEE (reference sequence). There are 15 residues in the CDR3. The CDR3 spells CASSLDSSGTDTQYF. The CDR3 nucleotides are TGTGCCAGCAGCTTAGATTCATCGGGCACAGATACGCAGTATTTT.

The CDR3 loop is CASSGSGYGYTF. The CDR3 DNA reads TGTGCCAGCAGTGGTTCCGGGTACGGCTACACCTTC. The chain joins TRBV6-4 to TRBJ1-2; D is uncertain. This CDR3 comprises 12 residues. The V end lost 4 bases, the J end lost 8 bases, and 11 bases lay between the germline ends. In germline, CDR1 is MRHNA, CDR2 SNTAGT.

The rearrangement uses TRBV18 and TRBJ2-7; D is perhaps TRBD2 (7 bases). The V end was cut by 2 bases, the J end by 4 bases, with 15 bases between. The CDR3 is 15 residues long. Germline V gene lookup returns CDR1 KGHSH and CDR2 LQKENI. CDR3 region: CASSPYNREGYEQYF. CDR3 in DNA: TGTGCCAGCTCACCATATAACAGGGAGGGGTACGAGCAGTACTTC.

Here the CDR3 reads CASSTGGLGKQYF. For the CDR3, the DNA is TGTGCCAGCAGTACCGGCGGACTCGGGAAGCAGTACTTC. This chain connects TRBV6-5 to TRBJ2-5, with D possibly being TRBD2 (5 bases). Trimming cost V 5 bases and J 11 bases, with 18 bases left between them. There are 13 residues in the CDR3. The germline V gene has CDR1 MNHEY and CDR2 SVGAGI.

This chain connects TRBV28 to TRBJ1-2; TRBD1 agrees at 11 bases. The CDR3 sequence is 15 residues long. From germline, CDR1 is MDHEN and CDR2 SYDVKM. Unmatched junction bases numbered 9, after V lost 4 bases and J lost 8 bases. The CDR3 region has the DNA TGTGCCAGCAGTTCGCCCGGACAGGGGGCGCGAGGCTACACCTTC. Amino acids: CASSSPGQGARGYTF.

In its sample, this clone was seen once. The V call is TRBV5-1, the J call TRBJ2-5, with TRBD2 identical over 8 bases. The CDR3 length is 16 residues. Unmatched junction bases numbered 9, after V lost 0 bases and J lost 5 bases. The V gene's germline CDR1 is SGHRS and CDR2 YFSETQ. The CDR3 region is CASSLGGLPGGETQYF. Written as DNA, the CDR3 is TGCGCCAGCAGCTTGGGAGGACTACCGGGAGGGGAGACCCAGTACTTC.

V gene TRBV6-5 combines with J gene TRBJ1-1; possible D gene TRBD1, 5 bases. The V gene lost 6 bases and the J gene lost 1 base, with 15 bases spanning the gap. This CDR3 region has 15 residues. Germline CDR1 is MNHEY and CDR2 is SVGAGI. The CDR3 DNA reads as TGTGCCAGCAGAACTTCAGGGACGGGGAACACTGAAGCTTTCTTT. Translated, it gives CASRTSGTGNTEAFF.

This chain links TRBV4-3 with TRBJ1-5; TRBD1 matches at 7 bases. The CDR3 covers 15 residues. CDR1 LGHNA and CDR2 YSLEER come from the germline V gene. V lost 2 bases to trimming and J lost 7 bases; unmatched junction nucleotides: 8. CDR3 amino acids: CASSQRGGRGQPQHF. Written as DNA, the CDR3 is TGCGCCAGCAGCCAACGCGGGGGCAGGGGGCAGCCCCAGCATTTT.

This chain joins TRBV7-9 and TRBJ2-7, with D maybe TRBD2 (7 bases). V was clipped by 2 bases and J by 0 bases, with 17 bases between them. This CDR3 is built from 17 residues. Germline loops: CDR1 SEHNR, CDR2 FQNEAQ (reference sequence). In DNA form, the CDR3 reads TGTGCCAGCAGCTTATCAAGCGGGACACGGCACTCCTACGAGCAGTACTTC. Its translation: CASSLSSGTRHSYEQYF.

This clone has only a few counts. J is TRBJ1-3 and V is TRBV11-2; D unresolved. This CDR3 is built from 14 residues. V gave up 5 bases and J gave up 0 bases, with 8 bases separating them. The germline gives CDR1 SGHAT, CDR2 FQNNGV. CDR3 DNA sequence: TGTGCCAGCAGCCCCGGGAGCTCTGGAAACACCATATATTTT. Residues: CASSPGSSGNTIYF.

This clone was seen more than once but under ten times. V is TRBV5-1 and J is TRBJ2-7; D is possibly TRBD1 (6 bases). V lost 2 bases to trimming and J lost 4 bases, with 13 bases between them. Germline V lookup: CDR1 SGHRS, CDR2 YFSETQ. The CDR3 has 14 amino acids. The DNA of the CDR3 is TGCGCCAGCAGCTTACAGGGTAAAGGGTACGAGCAGTACTTC. This encodes CASSLQGKGYEQYF.

V is TRBV7-2 and J is TRBJ2-4; 9 nucleotides line up with TRBD1. The CDR3 spans 16 residues. Per the germline V gene, CDR1 is SGHTA and CDR2 is FQGNSA. After removal of 5 bases from V and 0 bases from J, the junction contained 5 bases not matched to a gene. The CDR3 DNA reads as TGTGCCAGCAGCCAACAGGGGGCCATAGCCAAAAACATTCAGTACTTC. It encodes CASSQQGAIAKNIQYF.

As DNA, the CDR3 is TGTGCCAGCAGCCCTGGGACAGGGTTTGTCAACGAGCAGTACTTC. Translated, it gives CASSPGTGFVNEQYF. The chain combines TRBV27 with TRBJ2-7; 9 nucleotides align to TRBD1. This CDR3 is 15 amino acids long. With 6 bases clipped from V and 5 bases from J, the junction kept 11 bases outside the gene matches. Per germline, CDR1 MNHEY and CDR2 SMNVEV (reference sequence).

The chain uses TRBV5-6 and TRBJ2-4; 14 nucleotides agree with TRBD2. This CDR3 has 18 amino acids. In germline, CDR1 is SGHDT, CDR2 YYEEEE. V was pared by 4 bases and J by 0 bases, with 6 bases of the junction left unmatched. CDR3 sequence (DNA): TGTGCCAGCAGCCGGGGACTAGCGGGGGACACAGCCAAAAACATTCAGTACTTC. This encodes CASSRGLAGDTAKNIQYF.

The chain joins TRBV30 to TRBJ2-2, with 10 positions matching TRBD2. This CDR3 is 16 amino acids long. V lost 0 bases, J lost 4 bases, and 5 bases stayed unmatched. Looked up from germline, CDR1 is GTSNPN and CDR2 is SVGIG (reference sequence). The CDR3, as DNA: TGTGCCTGGAGTGTAGGACTAGCGGTTACCACCGGGGAGCTGTTTTTT. Protein: CAWSVGLAVTTGELFF.

This clone occurred a few times. The chain links TRBV7-9 to TRBJ1-2; D perhaps matches TRBD1 (5 bases). CDR1 SEHNR and CDR2 FQNEAQ come from the germline V gene (reference sequence). The CDR3 runs 13 residues. Trimming left V 0 bases short and J 5 bases short, with 7 bases between. This chain's CDR3 is CASSLAGQYGYTF. The CDR3 coding sequence is TGTGCCAGCAGCTTAGCGGGGCAGTATGGCTACACCTTC.